These 23 T cell receptor beta chains came from one sample sequenced in a study of blood T cell repertoires in COVID-19. Using immunoSEQ multiplex PCR, the repertoire was profiled, and TCRdb retains in-frame clones only, with some absent. The data show around 190,000 clones, roughly 82% seen once. Sequences were obtained from PBMCs or T cells enriched from blood (not recorded which). These receptors originate from a man aged 35 to 55 with acute COVID-19.

The chain links TRBV7-9 to TRBJ2-3; D ambiguous. The length of the CDR3 is 11 residues. V shed 3 bases and J shed 5 bases, with 3 bases lying between them. In germline, CDR1 is SEHNR, CDR2 FQNEAQ (reference sequence). DNA of the CDR3: TGTGCCAGCAGCTTCCAAGATACGCAGTATTTT. Protein sequence: CASSFQDTQYF. Complete variable domain (other parts from reference TRBV7-9 and TRBJ2-3): DTGVSQNPRHKITKRGQNVTFRCDPISEHNRLYWYRQTLGQGPEFLTYFQNEAQLEKSRLLSDRFSAERPKGSFSTLEIQRTEQGDSAMYLCASSFQDTQYFGPGTRLTVL.

The V and J genes are TRBV3-1 (or the pseudogene TRBV3-2) and TRBJ2-1; 11 nucleotides match TRBD2. CDR3 length: 15 residues. Germline-derived CDR1 and CDR2 are LGHDT and YNNKEL (reference sequence). J lost 9 bases, V lost 1 base, and 5 bases had no gene match. CDR3 DNA sequence: TGTGCCAGCAGCCAAGGGACTAGCGGGTCGGGTGAGCAGTTCTTC. Residues: CASSQGTSGSGEQFF.

The CDR3 sequence is CASSLAWRLAEGVNEQFF. The CDR3 DNA sequence: TGTGCCAGCAGCTTGGCCTGGAGACTAGCGGAGGGAGTTAATGAGCAGTTCTTC. This sequence joins TRBV5-4 and TRBJ2-1; TRBD2 agrees at 9 bases. Trimming removed 0 bases from V and 7 bases from J; junction bases left unmatched: 14. This CDR3 contains 18 residues. The germline V gene encodes CDR1 SGHNT and CDR2 YYREEE (reference sequence).

This clone was recorded only once. The chain couples TRBV4-1 to TRBJ1-2; D possibly corresponds to TRBD1 (6 bases). Trimming took 1 base from V and 6 from J, leaving 9 bases between them. The germline CDR1 and CDR2 sequences are MGHRA and YSYEKL. The CDR3 sequence is 13 residues long. This chain's CDR3 is CASSQGGPDGYTF. The CDR3 region has the DNA TGCGCCAGCAGCCAAGGGGGGCCGGATGGCTACACCTTC.

The chain couples TRBV5-1 to TRBJ1-1; 8 bases match TRBD1. The germline gives CDR1 SGHRS, CDR2 YFSETQ. Trimming removed 2 bases from V and 2 bases from J; junction bases left unmatched: 5. CDR3 length: 15 residues. The CDR3 loop reads CASSLQGVDNTEAFF. As DNA, the CDR3 is TGCGCCAGCAGCTTACAGGGGGTGGATAACACTGAAGCTTTCTTT. Supplemented by reference TRBV5-1 and TRBJ1-1, the full variable domain reads KAGVTQTPRYLIKTRGQQVTLSCSPISGHRSVSWYQQTPGQGLQFLFEYFSETQRNKGNFPGRFSGRQFSNSRSEMNVSTLELGDSALYLCASSLQGVDNTEAFFGQGTRLTVV.

The rearrangement uses TRBV11-3 and TRBJ2-1, with 9 bases that match TRBD1. Unmatched junction bases numbered 6, after V lost 1 base and J lost 8 bases. The CDR3 is 15 residues long. Germline V gene sequence: CDR1 SGHNT, CDR2 YENEEA. CDR3 loop: CASSLGGQGFDEQFF. In DNA, the CDR3 is TGTGCCAGCAGCTTAGGTGGACAGGGGTTCGATGAGCAGTTCTTC.

The chain carries TRBV9 and TRBJ2-3, with 13 positions matching TRBD2. This CDR3 contains 17 residues. CDR1 and CDR2 (germline): SGDLS, YYNGEE. V shed 0 bases and J 4 bases; nucleotides not matched to a gene: 5. The CDR3 reads CASSVARTSGGADTQYF. The DNA of the CDR3 is TGTGCCAGCAGCGTAGCTCGGACTAGCGGGGGCGCAGATACGCAGTATTTT.

The V call is TRBV2, the J call TRBJ1-5; weak D call: TRBD1 (6 bases). The V end lost 7 bases, the J end lost 5 bases, and 9 bases lay between the germline ends. Germline values: CDR1 SNHLY, CDR2 FYNNEI. This CDR3 contains 12 residues. The CDR3 DNA sequence: TGTGCCAGCAACAGGGTGGATCAGCCCCAGCATTTT. Its protein product is CASNRVDQPQHF.

CDR3 residues: CASTSRDRGISVYGYTF. In DNA form, the CDR3 reads TGTGCCAGCACCTCCCGGGACAGGGGCATTTCGGTGTATGGCTACACCTTC. This chain joins TRBV28 and TRBJ1-2, with 10 positions matching TRBD1. V gave up 7 bases and J gave up 5 bases; unmatched junction bases: 16. Looked up from germline, CDR1 is MDHEN and CDR2 is SYDVKM. The CDR3 length is 17 residues.

This chain uses TRBV10-3 with TRBJ2-1; 9 nucleotides match TRBD2. V gave up 0 bases and J gave up 7 bases; unmatched junction bases: 10. The CDR3 is 17 residues long. CDR1 is ENHRY, CDR2 SYGVKD, per germline. The CDR3 here is CAISESVVLAGYNEQFF. The CDR3 nucleotides read TGTGCCATCAGTGAGTCGGTCGTCCTAGCGGGATATAATGAGCAGTTCTTC.

This clone was picked up one time. This chain connects TRBV9 to TRBJ2-2, with D perhaps TRBD1 (6 bases). The germline gives CDR1 SGDLS, CDR2 YYNGEE. The V end was cut by 0 bases, the J end by 1 base, with 10 bases between. CDR3 length equals 16 residues. Here the CDR3 reads CASSVAGQENTGELFF. The CDR3 bases are TGTGCCAGCAGCGTAGCGGGACAAGAGAACACCGGGGAGCTGTTTTTT.

The chain recombines TRBV12-3 or TRBV12-4 with TRBJ1-2, with 8 bases fitting TRBD1. With V trimmed by 5 bases and J by 4 bases, 3 bases remained unmatched. The CDR3 is made up of 13 amino acids. In DNA, the CDR3 is TGTGCCAGCAGTCCCACAGGGGGCTATGGCTACACCTTC. Amino acid sequence: CASSPTGGYGYTF.

V usage is TRBV5-4 and J usage is TRBJ2-7, with D possibly being TRBD1 (5 bases). The CDR3 is 16 residues long. CDR1 SGHNT and CDR2 YYREEE come from the germline V gene (reference sequence). The V and J ends lost 1 base and 3 bases respectively, with 17 bases between them. The DNA of the CDR3 is TGTGCCAGCAGCTTGTTGGGTCAGGGTAGTATCTACGAGCAGTACTTC. Translated: CASSLLGQGSIYEQYF. The full variable domain, with the rest looked up from reference TRBV5-4 and TRBJ2-7, is ETGVTQSPTHLIKTRGQQVTLRCSSQSGHNTVSWYQQALGQGPQFIFQYYREEENGRGNFPPRFSGLQFPNYSSELNVNALELDDSALYLCASSLLGQGSIYEQYFGPGTRLTVT.

V usage is TRBV7-9 and J usage is TRBJ1-2; D perhaps matches TRBD1 (6 bases). The CDR3 runs 15 residues. Trimming pared 5 bases from V and 2 bases from J, leaving 15 bases between. Germline loops: CDR1 SEHNR, CDR2 FQNEAQ (reference sequence). The CDR3 DNA reads as TGTGCCAGCAGCCAAACCGGGACACTAAACTATGGCTACACCTTC. This encodes CASSQTGTLNYGYTF.

The J gene is TRBJ2-1, the V gene TRBV7-8; 8 bases match TRBD2. With V trimmed by 5 bases and J by 9 bases, 12 bases remained unmatched. In germline, CDR1 is SGHVS, CDR2 FQNEAQ. The CDR3 has 15 amino acids. In nucleotides, the CDR3 is TGTGCCAGCAGCCCCCCGGGAGGGGCCCTCCCTGAGCAGTTCTTC. This gives the protein CASSPPGGALPEQFF. The full variable domain, in which reference TRBV7-8 and TRBJ2-1 provide the parts outside the CDR3, is GAGVSQSPRYKVAKRGQDVALRCDPISGHVSLFWYQQALGQGPEFLTYFQNEAQLDKSGLPSDRFFAERPEGSVSTLKIQRTQQEDSAVYLCASSPPGGALPEQFFGPGTRLTVL.

The chain has TRBV11-2 and TRBJ2-3; D not resolved. CDR1 and CDR2 (germline): SGHAT, FQNNGV. The CDR3 totals 14 residues. V lost 4 bases to trimming and J lost 4 bases, with 12 bases between them. CDR3: CASSSTPGSDTQYF. CDR3 DNA sequence: TGTGCCAGCAGCTCGACCCCGGGTTCAGATACGCAGTATTTT. The complete variable domain, with remaining parts taken from reference TRBV11-2 and TRBJ2-3, reads EAGVAQSPRYKIIEKRQSVAFWCNPISGHATLYWYQQILGQGPKLLIQFQNNGVVDDSQLPKDRFSAERLKGVDSTLKIQPAKLEDSAVYLCASSSTPGSDTQYFGPGTRLTVL.

The gene calls are TRBV5-6 and TRBJ1-2; maybe TRBD1 (6 bases). The germline gives CDR1 SGHDT, CDR2 YYEEEE. The CDR3 is 13 amino acids. Trimming shortened V by 4 bases and J by 3 bases, and 10 bases separated the two germline ends. The CDR3 here is CASSPGVYYGYTF. DNA of the CDR3: TGTGCCAGCAGCCCAGGGGTCTACTATGGCTACACCTTC.

The rearrangement links TRBV2 to TRBJ1-2; D is unresolved. From germline, CDR1 is SNHLY and CDR2 FYNNEI. This CDR3 is 15 amino acids long. Trimming took off 2 bases at V and 1 base at J, with 11 bases between the two ends. Here the CDR3 reads CASSETGSYNYGYTF. The CDR3 DNA reads TGTGCCAGCAGTGAAACGGGATCCTATAACTATGGCTACACCTTC.

The chain employs TRBV28 and TRBJ2-3; TRBD2 is a possible D gene (6 bases). With 4 bases removed from V and 2 bases from J, the gap between germline ends came to 10 bases. This CDR3 has 14 residues. Germline V gene lookup returns CDR1 MDHEN and CDR2 SYDVKM. Written as DNA, the CDR3 is TGTGCCAGCAGTTCGCGGGGAATCACAGATACGCAGTATTTT. Protein product: CASSSRGITDTQYF.

This sequence joins TRBV11-3 and TRBJ2-2; tentatively, D is TRBD1 (7 bases). Per germline, CDR1 SGHNT and CDR2 YENEEA. V was trimmed by 2 bases and J by 2 bases, leaving 21 bases between them. The CDR3 extends over 19 amino acids. The CDR3 here is CASSLKGLRGTANTGELFF. The CDR3 nucleotides read TGTGCCAGCAGCTTAAAAGGTCTTCGGGGGACAGCCAACACCGGGGAGCTGTTTTTT.

The chain is built from TRBV7-9 and TRBJ2-1; 13 bases map to TRBD2. The CDR3 totals 15 residues. J lost 10 bases, V lost 3 bases, and 6 bases had no gene match. Germline V gene sequence: CDR1 SEHNR, CDR2 FQNEAQ (reference sequence). CDR3 nucleotide sequence: TGTGCCAGCAGCTTTGGACTAGCGGGAGTCGAGGAGCAGTTCTTC. Residues: CASSFGLAGVEEQFF.

J is TRBJ1-2 and V is TRBV27, with D possibly matching TRBD1 (5 bases). The CDR3 has 14 amino acids. The germline CDR1 and CDR2 sequences are MNHEY and SMNVEV (reference sequence). Between the trimmed V and J ends, which lost 2 bases and 3 bases, there was a span of 10 bases. The CDR3 reads CASSLAGGDYGYTF. Here the CDR3 DNA reads TGTGCCAGCAGTTTAGCGGGGGGGGACTATGGCTACACCTTC.

The chain couples TRBV14 to TRBJ1-3; D is perhaps TRBD1 (6 bases). Looked up from germline, CDR1 is SGHDN and CDR2 is FVKESK. Trimming left V 3 bases short and J 7 bases short, with 16 bases between. CDR3 length: 15 residues. The CDR3 DNA reads as TGTGCCAGCAGCCATCCGGACAGCCCTCGGAACACCATATATTTT. It yields the protein CASSHPDSPRNTIYF.